The next 5 T cell receptor beta chains were all read from a single sample in a study of vaccination and CD4 T cells after COVID-19. Specified treatment: approximately nine-day PBMC culture with coronavirus spike peptide pools or control peptides (ViraFEST assay). These TCRs are of unknown antigen specificity. Oncomine TCR Beta short-read sequencing was applied to DNA from cultured CD4+ T cells. One entry per CDR3 protein results from TCRdb running MiXCR on the PCR reads. The sample includes around 10,000 distinct CDR3 sequences, approximately 32% seen only once; the top ten take around a sixth. The sequenced sample was CD4+ T cells from blood, cultured in vitro, obtained after SARS-CoV-2 vaccination. Source of these receptors: a human donor who had recovered from COVID-19.

This clonotype has only a few counts. The chain combines TRBV7-2 with TRBJ1-5, with D possibly matching TRBD1 (5 bases). CDR3 length: 16 residues. The V gene's germline CDR1 is SGHTA and CDR2 FQGNSA. V was clipped by 2 bases and J by 2 bases, with 13 bases between them. In DNA, the CDR3 is TGTGCCAGCAGCTTACGGGACCGGGATGGCAATCAGCCCCAGCATTTT. Translation: CASSLRDRDGNQPQHF.

The chain recombines TRBV7-6 with TRBJ2-5; D ambiguous. The CDR3 runs 13 residues. Trimming pared 3 bases from V and 5 bases from J, leaving 10 bases between. CDR1 is SGHVS, CDR2 FNYEAQ, per germline. The CDR3, as DNA: TGTGCCAGCAGCTTGGTCAGTAAGGAGACCCAGTACTTC. It encodes CASSLVSKETQYF.

This chain links TRBV12-3 or TRBV12-4 with TRBJ1-6; D gene ambiguous. The CDR3 totals 11 residues. Trimming cost V 3 bases and J 6 bases, with 0 bases left between them. The CDR3: CASSFNSPLHF. For the CDR3, the DNA is TGTGCCAGCAGTTTTAATTCACCCCTCCACTTT.

This clonotype is termed medium-sized. The chain is built from TRBV7-6 and TRBJ2-7; D not certain. CDR1 SGHVS and CDR2 FNYEAQ come from the germline V gene. Trimming took 2 bases from V and 5 from J, leaving 13 bases between them. CDR3 length: 14 residues. This CDR3 reads CASSLSYQGNEQYF. The CDR3 bases are TGTGCCAGCAGCTTATCATACCAAGGCAACGAGCAGTACTTC.

The CDR3 here is CASSYGGTLSNQPQHF. As DNA, the CDR3 is TGTGCCAGCAGTTACGGGGGGACCCTCAGCAATCAGCCCCAGCATTTT. This chain links TRBV6-5 with TRBJ1-5; weak D call: TRBD1 (5 bases). V shed 2 bases and J shed 1 base, with 12 bases lying between them. Germline CDR1 and CDR2: MNHEY and SVGAGI. This CDR3 has 16 residues.